Listed below are T cell receptor beta chains from one sample, sequenced in a study of STAT5B mutations in CD4+ large granular lymphocyte leukemia. Profiling relied on immunoSEQ multiplex PCR, and the TCRdb table lists in-frame clones only, not all of them. The table has nearly 30,000 clones, around 85% seen once. The source material was CD4+ T cells from blood buffy coats. The receptor set was obtained from a human donor in good health. Each CDR3 is given with its conserved first and last residue. D genes are given only for firm matches. The listing skips clone size in some rows; elsewhere it reads once, few, many or a size class.

CASNWVMRDEQYF,TGTGCCAGCAATTGGGTCATGAGAGACGAGCAGTACTTC,TRBV6-1,few,TRBJ2-7,NA
CASSLVRGARTGELFF,TGTGCCAGCAGTTTGGTCAGGGGGGCGAGGACCGGGGAGCTGTTTTTT,TRBV27,few,TRBJ2-2,NA
CASSLIRDRVYGYTF,TGTGCCAGCAGTTTAATTCGGGACAGGGTCTATGGCTACACCTTC,TRBV28,NA,TRBJ1-2,TRBD1
CATAAGRETQYF,TGTGCCACCGCGGCGGGGAGGGAGACCCAGTACTTC,TRBV19,once,TRBJ2-5,NA
CASSVDGTGYEQYF,TGTGCCAGCAGTGTAGACGGGACCGGCTACGAGCAGTACTTC,TRBV2,NA,TRBJ2-7,NA
CASSYTGGGLHF,TGTGCCAGCAGTTATACAGGGGGCGGGCTCCACTTT,TRBV6-5,NA,TRBJ1-6,TRBD1
CASSPIGRALNTEAFF,TGCGCCAGCAGCCCCATCGGCAGGGCTCTGAACACTGAAGCTTTCTTT,TRBV4-1,NA,TRBJ1-1,NA
CASSLRRIGELFF,TGTGCCAGCAGCTTAAGAAGGATCGGGGAGCTGTTTTTT,TRBV7-9,NA,TRBJ2-2,NA
CASSRSGGVEYF,TGTGCCAGCAGCCGTAGCGGGGGGGTGGAGTATTTT,TRBV7-2,NA,TRBJ2-3,TRBD2
CASSTPKGTGAVGTEAFF,TGTGCCAGCAGTACCCCTAAGGGGACAGGTGCCGTTGGCACTGAAGCTTTCTTT,TRBV2,NA,TRBJ1-1,TRBD1
CASSQIGTGSIPEAFF,TGTGCCAGCTCACAAATTGGGACAGGGTCGATCCCTGAAGCTTTCTTT,TRBV18,NA,TRBJ1-1,TRBD1
CASSLRDRSNYGYTF,TGTGCCAGCAGCTTACGGGACAGATCTAACTATGGCTACACCTTC,TRBV7-2,NA,TRBJ1-2,TRBD1
CASSFYGTGISGANVLTF,TGTGCCAGCAGCTTCTACGGGACAGGGATCTCTGGGGCCAACGTCCTGACTTTC,TRBV7-8,NA,TRBJ2-6,TRBD1
CASSSGGGTGGKGTEAFF,TGCGCCAGCAGCTCAGGGGGTGGGACAGGGGGCAAAGGTACTGAAGCTTTCTTT,TRBV5-1,NA,TRBJ1-1,TRBD1
CASSLARSILGETQYF,TGTGCCAGCAGCTTAGCGCGCAGCATACTAGGGGAGACCCAGTACTTC,TRBV7-2,NA,TRBJ2-5,NA
CASIRGGFFHTEAFF,TGCGCCAGCATCCGAGGGGGATTCTTCCACACTGAAGCTTTCTTT,TRBV23-1,NA,TRBJ1-1,NA
CASSLVVGAGLDTQYF,TGTGCCAGCAGCTTAGTGGTGGGCGCGGGACTGGATACGCAGTATTTT,TRBV7-9,NA,TRBJ2-3,NA
CASRGDSNQPQHF,TGTGCCAGCAGAGGTGATAGCAATCAGCCCCAGCATTTT,TRBV2,NA,TRBJ1-5,NA